This T cell receptor (beta chain) was found in a study of cytomegalovirus exposure and HLA in healthy donors. The PCR used 60 Vbeta and 13 Jbeta primers. Authors' data handling: Around 9.9 million shared chains were among the about 80 million unique TCR beta chains that a later analysis counted. Generated by immunoSEQ multiplex PCR, the TCRdb table keeps only in-frame clones and is missing some. V and J calls and clone size are those listed in that table; D and trimming were worked out from the DNA. The sample lists about 170,000 clones, approximately 80% occurring once. Trimming took 10 bases from V and 2 from J, leaving 16 bases between them. Germline-derived CDR1 and CDR2 are LGHNA and YSLEER. The CDR3 is made up of 14 amino acids.

Sample: PBMCs. This TCR came from a female donor in good health and CMV-seronegative. V and J are TRBV4-3 and TRBJ2-3, with D perhaps TRBD2 (7 bases). This chain's CDR3 is CATLGGRDTDTQYF. For the CDR3, the DNA is TGCGCCACCCTCGGGGGGCGGGACACAGATACGCAGTATTTT.